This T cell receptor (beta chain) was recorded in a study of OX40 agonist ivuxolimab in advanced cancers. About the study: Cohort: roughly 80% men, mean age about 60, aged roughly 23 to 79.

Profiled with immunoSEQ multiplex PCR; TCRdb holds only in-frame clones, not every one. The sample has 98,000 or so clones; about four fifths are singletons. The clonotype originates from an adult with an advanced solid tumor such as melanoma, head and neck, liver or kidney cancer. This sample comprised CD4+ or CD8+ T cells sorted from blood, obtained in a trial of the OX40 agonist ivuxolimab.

CDR3 sequence (DNA): TGTGCCAGCAGTGAAGCAGAGCTGCATAATTCACCCCTCCACTTT. Amino acid sequence: CASSEAELHNSPLHF. This rearrangement joins TRBV25-1 to TRBJ1-6; unclear D gene. This CDR3 contains 15 residues. CDR1 and CDR2 (germline): MGHDK, SYGVNS. The germline V and J ends were trimmed by 2 bases and 5 bases, with 10 bases remaining between them.